This T cell receptor (beta chain) was recorded in a study of OX40 agonist ivuxolimab in advanced cancers. On this clone itself: Its antigen is not known. Other DNA sequences of this sample code for an identical CDR3.

The data were produced by immunoSEQ multiplex PCR, yet TCRdb's version contains in-frame clones alone and is incomplete. The sample records just over 20,000 clones, 70% to 90% being singletons. Study conclusions and caveats: The authors did not determine the antigen specificity of the expanded peripheral T cells. Some nonresponders additionally presented with little normalized T-cell clonal expansion.

This CDR3 region has 14 residues. Germline V lookup: CDR1 MNHNS, CDR2 SASEGT. The V gene lost 3 bases and the J gene lost 1 base, with 9 bases spanning the gap. This sample comprised CD4+ or CD8+ T cells sorted from blood, obtained in a trial of the OX40 agonist ivuxolimab. This TCR was recovered from an adult with an advanced solid tumor such as melanoma, head and neck, liver or kidney cancer. V is TRBV6-1 and J is TRBJ1-1; TRBD1 might be the D (5 bases). This CDR3 reads CASSDGGWNTEAFF. The CDR3 DNA is TGTGCCAGCAGTGATGGGGGGTGGAACACTGAAGCTTTCTTT.